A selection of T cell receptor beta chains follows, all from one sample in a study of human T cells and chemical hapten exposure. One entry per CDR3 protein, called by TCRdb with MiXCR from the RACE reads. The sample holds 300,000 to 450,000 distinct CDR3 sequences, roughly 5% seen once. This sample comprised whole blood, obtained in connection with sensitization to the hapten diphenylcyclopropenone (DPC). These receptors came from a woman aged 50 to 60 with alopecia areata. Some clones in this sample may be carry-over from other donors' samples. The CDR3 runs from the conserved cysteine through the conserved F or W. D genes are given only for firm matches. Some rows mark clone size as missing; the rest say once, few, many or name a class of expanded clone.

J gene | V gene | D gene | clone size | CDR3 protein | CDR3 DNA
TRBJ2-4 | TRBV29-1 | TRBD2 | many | CSVEDRGGRGDIQYF | TGCAGCGTTGAAGATAGAGGCGGGAGAGGCGACATTCAGTACTTC
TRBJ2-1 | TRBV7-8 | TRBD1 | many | CASSLRDRGYNEQFF | TGTGCCAGCAGCCTCCGGGACAGGGGATACAATGAGCAGTTCTTC
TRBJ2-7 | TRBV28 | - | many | CASSDRFYEQYF | TGTGCCAGCAGTGACCGCTTCTACGAGCAGTACTTC
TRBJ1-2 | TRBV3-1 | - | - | CASSQERSGYTF | TGTGCCAGCAGCCAAGAACGAAGTGGCTACACCTTC
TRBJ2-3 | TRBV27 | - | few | CASSFWGPTDTQYF | TGTGCCAGCAGTTTTTGGGGTCCCACAGATACGCAGTATTTT
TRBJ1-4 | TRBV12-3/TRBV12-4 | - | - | CASTLGSTNEKLFF | TGTGCCAGCACCTTGGGTTCAACTAATGAAAAACTGTTTTTT
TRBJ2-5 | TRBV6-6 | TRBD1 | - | CASREDRGTQYF | TGTGCCAGCAGGGAGGACAGGGGGACCCAGTACTTC
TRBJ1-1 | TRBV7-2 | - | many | CASSLWATTEAFF | TGTGCCAGCAGCTTATGGGCGACGACTGAAGCTTTCTTT
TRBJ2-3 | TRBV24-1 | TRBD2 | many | CATSETQSSGRITDTQYF | TGTGCCACCAGCGAGACTCAATCTAGCGGGAGGATCACAGATACGCAGTATTTT
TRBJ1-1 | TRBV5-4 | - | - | CASTPKGQVEAFF | TGTGCCAGCACTCCGAAAGGGCAGGTTGAGGCTTTCTTT
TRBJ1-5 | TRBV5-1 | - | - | CASSLDSYSNQPQHF | TGCGCCAGCAGCTTGGACAGCTATAGCAATCAGCCCCAGCATTTT
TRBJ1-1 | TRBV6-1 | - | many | CASSARTALNTEAFF | TGTGCCAGCAGTGCCAGGACAGCCCTGAACACTGAAGCTTTCTTT
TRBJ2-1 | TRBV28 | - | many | CASSLGGAEQFF | TGTGCCAGCAGTCTAGGGGGTGCTGAGCAGTTCTTC
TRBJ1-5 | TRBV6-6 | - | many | CASSHPVDSLNQPQHF | TGTGCCAGCAGCCACCCCGTGGACAGTCTAAATCAGCCCCAGCATTTT
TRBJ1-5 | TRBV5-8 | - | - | CASSIPDTNNQPQHF | TGTGCCAGCAGTATCCCGGACACGAACAATCAGCCCCAGCATTTT
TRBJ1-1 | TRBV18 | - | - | CASSPPPTQNTEAFF | TGTGCCAGCTCACCACCGCCGACGCAGAACACTGAAGCTTTCTTT
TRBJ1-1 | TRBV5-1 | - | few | CASSSEVGSTEAFF | TGCGCCAGCAGCTCCGAGGTGGGCAGCACTGAAGCTTTCTTT
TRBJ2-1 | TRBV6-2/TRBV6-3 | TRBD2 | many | CASSYIGRLAGGNEQFF | TGTGCCAGCAGTTACATTGGCCGACTAGCGGGAGGCAATGAGCAGTTCTTC
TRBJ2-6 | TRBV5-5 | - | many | CASSVQVLSGANVLTF | TGTGCCAGCAGCGTCCAGGTTCTCTCTGGGGCCAACGTCCTGACTTTC
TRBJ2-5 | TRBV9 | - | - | CASSPGGARWETQYF | TGTGCCAGCAGCCCTGGGGGGGCCAGATGGGAGACCCAGTACTTC
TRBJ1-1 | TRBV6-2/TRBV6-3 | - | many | CASLLQGSATEAFF | TGTGCCAGCCTGTTACAGGGATCTGCTACTGAAGCTTTCTTT
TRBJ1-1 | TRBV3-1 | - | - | CASSQIGGPEAFF | TGTGCCAGCAGCCAAATAGGAGGGCCCGAAGCTTTCTTT
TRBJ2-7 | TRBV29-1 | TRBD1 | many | CSVRGTGGEQYF | TGCAGCGTCAGGGGGACAGGGGGTGAGCAGTACTTC
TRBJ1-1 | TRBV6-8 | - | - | CASSYPWGREAFF | TGTGCCAGCAGTTACCCCTGGGGGCGCGAAGCTTTCTTT
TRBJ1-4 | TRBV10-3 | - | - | CAISESRQRNEKLFF | TGTGCCATCAGTGAGTCGAGACAAAGAAATGAAAAACTGTTTTTT
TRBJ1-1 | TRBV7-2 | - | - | CASSPGADRAFF | TGTGCCAGCAGCCCGGGAGCGGACCGAGCTTTCTTT
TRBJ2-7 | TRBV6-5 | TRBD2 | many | CASRRRLAGGDYEQYF | TGTGCCAGCAGGCGCCGACTAGCGGGAGGGGACTACGAGCAGTACTTC
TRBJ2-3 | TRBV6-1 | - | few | CASSEVVTDTQYF | TGTGCCAGCAGTGAAGTAGTCACAGATACGCAGTATTTT
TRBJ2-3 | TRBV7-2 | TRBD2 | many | CASSSSGGTGDTQYF | TGTGCCAGCAGCAGTAGCGGGGGGACCGGGGATACGCAGTATTTT
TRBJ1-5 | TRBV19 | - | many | CASSLTLTRNQPQHF | TGTGCCAGTAGTCTAACACTGACACGCAATCAGCCCCAGCATTTT
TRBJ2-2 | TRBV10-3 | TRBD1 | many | CAISPTGQGAMDTGELFF | TGTGCCATCAGCCCAACGGGACAGGGGGCAATGGACACCGGGGAGCTGTTTTTT
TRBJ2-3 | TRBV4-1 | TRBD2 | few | CASSQGREGPYTQYF | TGCGCCAGCAGCCAAGGAAGGGAGGGCCCTTATACGCAGTATTTT
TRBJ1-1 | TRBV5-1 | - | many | CASSTGLPNTEAFF | TGCGCCAGCAGCACGGGACTTCCGAACACTGAAGCTTTCTTT
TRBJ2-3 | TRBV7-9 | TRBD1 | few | CASSFTVDRAFPDTQYF | TGTGCCAGCAGCTTCACTGTCGACAGGGCCTTTCCAGATACGCAGTATTTT
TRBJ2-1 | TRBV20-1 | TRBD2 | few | CSARDRGSDDNEQFF | TGCAGTGCTAGAGATCGCGGGAGTGACGACAATGAGCAGTTCTTC
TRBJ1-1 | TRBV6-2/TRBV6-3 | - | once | CASSYPGITEAFF | TGTGCCAGCAGTTACCCGGGCATCACTGAAGCTTTCTTT
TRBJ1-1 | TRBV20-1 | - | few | CSGIPNTEAFF | TGCAGTGGTATACCGAACACTGAAGCTTTCTTT
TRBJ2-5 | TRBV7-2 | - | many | CASSLGGGVNTQYF | TGTGCCAGCAGCTTAGGTGGCGGGGTGAACACCCAGTACTTC
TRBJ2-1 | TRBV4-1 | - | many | CASSQEARDEQFF | TGCGCCAGCAGCCAAGAAGCGCGGGATGAGCAGTTCTTC
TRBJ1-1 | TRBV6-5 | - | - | CASSYSFGEAFF | TGTGCCAGCAGTTACTCGTTCGGGGAGGCTTTCTTT
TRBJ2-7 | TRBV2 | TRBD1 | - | CASTGTAGYEQYF | TGTGCCAGCACCGGGACAGCCGGCTACGAGCAGTACTTC
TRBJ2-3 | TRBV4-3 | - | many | CASSQDSNQAFGDTQYF | TGCGCCAGCAGCCAGGACTCGAACCAGGCATTCGGGGATACGCAGTATTTT
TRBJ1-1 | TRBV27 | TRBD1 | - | CAVWGQRNTEAFF | TGTGCAGTCTGGGGACAGCGGAACACTGAAGCTTTCTTT
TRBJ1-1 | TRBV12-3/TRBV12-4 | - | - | CASIRYNTEAFF | TGTGCCAGCATTCGCTACAACACTGAAGCTTTCTTT
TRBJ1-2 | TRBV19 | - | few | CASSTAYGYTF | TGTGCCAGTAGTACAGCCTATGGCTACACCTTC
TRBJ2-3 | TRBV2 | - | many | CASSVGGNTDTQYF | TGTGCCAGCAGTGTAGGGGGGAACACAGATACGCAGTATTTT
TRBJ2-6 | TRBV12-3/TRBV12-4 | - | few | CASNIKGGGSGANVLTF | TGTGCCAGCAACATAAAGGGAGGGGGCTCTGGGGCCAACGTCCTGACTTTC
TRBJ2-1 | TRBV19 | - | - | CASQRGIGYNEQFF | TGTGCCTCCCAACGGGGGATAGGCTACAATGAGCAGTTCTTC
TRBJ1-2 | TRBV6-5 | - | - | CASSMKVGGAIGYTF | TGTGCCAGCAGTATGAAGGTCGGAGGGGCGATAGGCTACACCTTC
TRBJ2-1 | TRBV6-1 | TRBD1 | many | CASSPTGGTGGGEQFF | TGTGCCAGCAGTCCCACAGGGGGGACAGGGGGCGGTGAGCAGTTCTTC
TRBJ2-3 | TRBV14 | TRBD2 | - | CASSQPGTRRTDTQYF | TGTGCCAGCAGCCAACCCGGGACTAGACGTACAGATACGCAGTATTTT